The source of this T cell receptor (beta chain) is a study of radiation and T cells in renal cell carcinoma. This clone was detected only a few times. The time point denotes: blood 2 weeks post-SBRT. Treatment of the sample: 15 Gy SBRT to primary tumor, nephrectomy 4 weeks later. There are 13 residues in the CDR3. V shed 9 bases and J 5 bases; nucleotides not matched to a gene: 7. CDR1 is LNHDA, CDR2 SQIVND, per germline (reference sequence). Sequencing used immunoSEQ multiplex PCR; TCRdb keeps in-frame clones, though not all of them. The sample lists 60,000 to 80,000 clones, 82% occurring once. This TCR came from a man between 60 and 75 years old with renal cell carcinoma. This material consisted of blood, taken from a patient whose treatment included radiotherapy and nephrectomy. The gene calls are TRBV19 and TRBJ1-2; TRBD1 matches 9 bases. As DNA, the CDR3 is TGTGCCAGCATCCAACAGGGGGCATATGGCTACACCTTC. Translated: CASIQQGAYGYTF.